The 15 T cell receptor beta chains below all came from one sample that was sequenced in a study of T cell responses to AZD1222 COVID-19 vaccine. This table comes from immunoSEQ multiplex PCR, and its TCRdb copy is limited to in-frame clones, with some not included. This sample carries over 150,000 clones, about nine tenths of them seen once, and the ten largest clones take approximately 20%. The source was peripheral blood, collected on day 0 of AZD1222 vaccination. All receptors come from an adult in good health.

The chain is built from TRBV29-1 and TRBJ2-5; the match to TRBD1 covers 9 bases. The CDR3 has 15 residues. Germline lookup yields CDR1 SQVTM and CDR2 ANQGSEA. V lost 4 bases, J lost 0 bases, and 6 bases stayed unmatched. CDR3 sequence reads: CSVASGTGNQETQYF. The CDR3, as DNA: TGCAGCGTTGCATCCGGGACAGGGAACCAAGAGACCCAGTACTTC.

This clone was recorded only once. V usage is TRBV19 and J usage is TRBJ1-5; a possible D gene is TRBD1 (5 bases). The CDR3 consists of 14 residues. Trimming pared 6 bases from V and 7 bases from J, leaving 16 bases between. From germline, CDR1 is LNHDA and CDR2 SQIVND (reference sequence). In nucleotides, the CDR3 is TGTGCCAGTAGCCAAGGGGCGCGAGGGCAGCCCCAGCATTTT. Its translation is CASSQGARGQPQHF. The full variable domain, its missing parts supplied by reference TRBV19 and TRBJ1-5, is DGGITQSPKYLFRKEGQNVTLSCEQNLNHDAMYWYRQDPGQGLRLIYYSQIVNDFQKGDIAEGYSVSREKKESFPLTVTSAQKNPTAFYLCASSQGARGQPQHFGDGTRLSIL.

This rearrangement joins TRBV9 to TRBJ1-2; TRBD1 aligns across 8 bases. Trimming cost V 0 bases and J 8 bases; bases outside gene matches: 12. The CDR3 contains 16 residues. Per the germline V gene, CDR1 is SGDLS and CDR2 is YYNGEE. CDR3 sequence reads: CASSVGPWAGGDGYTF. The DNA for the CDR3 is TGTGCCAGCAGCGTAGGCCCTTGGGCAGGGGGCGACGGCTACACCTTC.

V gene TRBV7-9 combines with J gene TRBJ1-1; D is unresolved. CDR3 length equals 13 residues. Germline assignment: CDR1 SEHNR and CDR2 FQNEAQ (reference sequence). Trimming shortened V by 5 bases and J by 5 bases, and 12 bases separated the two germline ends. In nucleotides, the CDR3 is TGTGCCAGCAGCACTAATGGGAGGACTGAAGCTTTCTTT. This translates into CASSTNGRTEAFF.

The chain uses TRBV30 and TRBJ2-1, with no clear D. Germline V gene data show CDR1 as GTSNPN and CDR2 as SVGIG (reference sequence). The CDR3 length is 14 residues. Trimming stripped 2 bases from V and 6 bases from J, with 14 bases between. For the CDR3, the DNA is TGTGCCTGGAGTCTAGACTCCAGGCGCAATGAGCAGTTCTTC. It is translated as CAWSLDSRRNEQFF.

The chain carries TRBV7-2 and TRBJ2-7, with 7 nucleotides matching TRBD1. This CDR3 is 13 amino acids long. J lost 3 bases, V lost 5 bases, and 4 bases had no gene match. Germline V gene sequence: CDR1 SGHTA, CDR2 FQGNSA. The CDR3 is CASSQGQIYEQYF. In DNA form, the CDR3 reads TGTGCCAGCAGCCAGGGACAGATCTACGAGCAGTACTTC. The entire variable domain, with the rest obtained from reference TRBV7-2 and TRBJ2-7, is as follows: GAGVSQSPSNKVTEKGKDVELRCDPISGHTALYWYRQSLGQGLEFLIYFQGNSAPDKSGLPSDRFSAERTGGSVSTLTIQRTQQEDSAVYLCASSQGQIYEQYFGPGTRLTVT.

The chain links TRBV6-5 to TRBJ1-1; the D gene is possibly TRBD1 (6 bases). V gave up 6 bases and J gave up 5 bases, with 16 bases separating them. The CDR3 is made up of 14 amino acids. In germline, CDR1 is MNHEY, CDR2 SVGAGI. CDR3 amino acids: CASSYRGAATEAFF. CDR3 DNA sequence: TGTGCCAGCAGCTACCGGGGGGCTGCGACTGAAGCTTTCTTT.

The chain joins TRBV5-6 to TRBJ1-1; 7 bases line up with TRBD1. Germline V gene data show CDR1 as SGHDT and CDR2 as YYEEEE. The CDR3 extends over 16 amino acids. J was trimmed by 6 bases and V by 2 bases; bases with no gene match: 13. CDR3 region: CASSLPVGKGAPEAFF. CDR3 in DNA: TGTGCCAGCAGCTTACCCGTTGGGAAGGGGGCCCCTGAAGCTTTCTTT.

The chain carries TRBV4-1 and TRBJ2-5, with 8 bases lining up with TRBD2. Germline CDR1 is MGHRA and CDR2 is YSYEKL. The CDR3 totals 17 residues. The V and J ends lost 1 base and 0 bases, in that order; junction bases with no gene match: 7. The CDR3 DNA follows: TGCGCCAGCAGCCAAGGTGTTACTAGCGGACACCAAGAGACCCAGTACTTC. Translated: CASSQGVTSGHQETQYF.

This clone was observed a single time. The V gene is TRBV5-1, the J gene TRBJ2-6, with 7 nucleotides matching TRBD1. Trimming cost V 5 bases and J 0 bases; bases outside gene matches: 5. This CDR3 spans 16 amino acids. Germline V gene data show CDR1 as SGHRS and CDR2 as YFSETQ. The DNA for the CDR3 is TGCGCCAGCAGATTGACAGGGCTCTCTGGGGCCAACGTCCTGACTTTC. This sequence encodes CASRLTGLSGANVLTF.

The rearrangement links TRBV6-2 or TRBV6-3 to TRBJ1-4, with no clear D. V lost 6 bases and J 1 base, leaving 18 bases between the germline ends. Germline CDR1 is MNHEY and CDR2 is SVGEGT. This CDR3 is 17 amino acids long. CDR3 sequence reads: CASSFSWALVTNEKLFF. CDR3 nucleotides: TGTGCCAGCAGCTTCTCCTGGGCCCTCGTAACTAATGAAAAACTGTTTTTT.

The rearrangement joins TRBV5-4 to TRBJ2-7, with no clear D. The CDR3 is 15 residues long. Germline CDR1 is SGHNT and CDR2 is YYREEE (reference sequence). V lost 0 bases to trimming and J lost 2 bases, with 12 bases between them. The CDR3 loop is CASSLGSARTYEQYF. CDR3 in DNA: TGTGCCAGCAGCTTGGGATCGGCGAGGACCTACGAGCAGTACTTC.

The chain couples TRBV9 to TRBJ1-6, with D unresolved. There are 13 residues in the CDR3. Per germline, CDR1 SGDLS and CDR2 YYNGEE. Trimming cost V 5 bases and J 10 bases, with 13 bases left between them. CDR3 nucleotide sequence: TGTGCCAGCAGACGGGGAGAAGGATCACCCCTCCACTTT. Translation: CASRRGEGSPLHF.

This chain connects TRBV9 to TRBJ2-3; 9 bases fit TRBD2. This CDR3 has 15 residues. Trimming cost V 6 bases and J 6 bases; bases outside gene matches: 11. The V gene's germline CDR1 is SGDLS and CDR2 YYNGEE. The CDR3 region has the DNA TGTGCCAGCACCCGCGGCGGGAGGGGTTTTGATACGCAGTATTTT. Translation gives CASTRGGRGFDTQYF. Full variable domain (remainder filled in from reference TRBV9 and TRBJ2-3): DSGVTQTPKHLITATGQRVTLRCSPRSGDLSVYWYQQSLDQGLQFLIQYYNGEERAKGNILERFSAQQFPDLHSELNLSSLELGDSALYFCASTRGGRGFDTQYFGPGTRLTVL.

The rearrangement links TRBV5-1 to TRBJ2-3; 9 nucleotides agree with TRBD2. The junction had 9 bases not matched to a gene; V was cut back by 1 base and J by 6 bases. The CDR3 covers 16 residues. CDR1 and CDR2 (germline): SGHRS, YFSETQ. The CDR3 loop is CASSLRASGIVDTQYF. In nucleotides, the CDR3 is TGCGCCAGCAGCTTGAGGGCTAGCGGGATTGTGGATACGCAGTATTTT.